This T cell receptor beta chain was found in a study of shared T cell receptors in the human thymus. TCRdb keeps only in-frame clones here, not all; method: immunoSEQ multiplex PCR. Of 600,000 to 900,000 clones listed, roughly 88% are singletons. Germline V gene sequence: CDR1 MNHNS, CDR2 SASEGT. This CDR3 is built from 13 residues. V shed 8 bases and J shed 2 bases, with 11 bases lying between them. These data also featured in a second study, about human thymus T cells.

The chain links TRBV6-1 to TRBJ2-3; the D gene is possibly TRBD2 (7 bases). This receptor was identified in a girl under three years old with a congenital heart defect. The sample taken for sequencing was thymocytes. The CDR3 is CASGGGHTDTQYF. DNA for the CDR3: TGTGCCAGCGGGGGGGGGCACACAGATACGCAGTATTTT.